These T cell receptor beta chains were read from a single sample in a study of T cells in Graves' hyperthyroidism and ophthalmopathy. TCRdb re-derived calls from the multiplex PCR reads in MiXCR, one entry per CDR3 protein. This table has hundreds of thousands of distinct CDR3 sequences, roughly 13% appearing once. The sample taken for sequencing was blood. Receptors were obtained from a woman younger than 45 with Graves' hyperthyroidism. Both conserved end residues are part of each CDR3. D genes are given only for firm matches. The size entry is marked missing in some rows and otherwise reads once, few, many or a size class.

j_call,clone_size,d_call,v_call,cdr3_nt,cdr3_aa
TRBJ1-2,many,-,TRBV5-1,TGCGCCAGCAGCTTGCCAGACAACTATGGCTACACCTTC,CASSLPDNYGYTF
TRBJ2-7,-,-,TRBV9,TGTGCCAGCAGCGTAGCTCGAGACAAACCAGGCGAGCAGTACTTC,CASSVARDKPGEQYF
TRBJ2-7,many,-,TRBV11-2,TGTGCCAGCAGCTTAGGGGGGGAGAACGAGCAGTACTTC,CASSLGGENEQYF
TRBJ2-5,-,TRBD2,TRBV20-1,TGCAGTGCCTCACTTGGGATAGCGGGACCAGAGACCCAGTACTTC,CSASLGIAGPETQYF
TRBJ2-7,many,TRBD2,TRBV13,TGTGCCAGCAGGCGAGCGGGGACTCACTACGAGCAGTACTTC,CASRRAGTHYEQYF
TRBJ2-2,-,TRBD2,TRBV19,TGTGCCAGTAGTAATCCAGCGGGAGACACCGGGGAGCTGTTTTTT,CASSNPAGDTGELFF
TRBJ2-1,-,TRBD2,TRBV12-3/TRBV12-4,TGTGCCAGCAGTTTCCTAGCGGGAGGTTCCTCGTGGAATGAGCAGTTCTTC,CASSFLAGGSSWNEQFF
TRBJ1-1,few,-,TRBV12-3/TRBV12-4,TGTGCCAGCAACCGGGCCCTACGAGCTTTCTTT,CASNRALRAFF
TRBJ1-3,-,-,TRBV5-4,TGTGCCAGCAGCTTGGAAGCGAAAAACACCATATATTTT,CASSLEAKNTIYF
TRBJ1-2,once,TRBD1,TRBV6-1,TGTACCAGCAGTCTCAGCACAGGGGGTGGCTACACCTTC,CTSSLSTGGGYTF
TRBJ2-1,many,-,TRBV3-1,TGTGCCAGCAGTCAAGGGGGATACAATGAGCAGTTCTTC,CASSQGGYNEQFF
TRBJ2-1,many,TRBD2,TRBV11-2,TGTGCCAGCGGGACTAGCTCTGTTGATGAGCAGTTCTTC,CASGTSSVDEQFF
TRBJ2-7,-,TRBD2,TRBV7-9,TGTGCCAGCAGCTTAGCGGGACTAGCGGGAACCCACTACGAGCAGTACTTC,CASSLAGLAGTHYEQYF
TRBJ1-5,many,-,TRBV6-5,TGTGCCAGCAGTTACTCGAACAGGGTGTGGAATCAGCCCCAGCATTTT,CASSYSNRVWNQPQHF
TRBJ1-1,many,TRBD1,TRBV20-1,TGCAGAGCAACGCTGTCTAGGGGGCGCGTCATGAACACTGAAGCTTTCTTT,CRATLSRGRVMNTEAFF
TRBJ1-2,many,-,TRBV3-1,TGTGCCAGCAGCCCTCGACAGCGGATAAACTATGGCTACACCTTC,CASSPRQRINYGYTF
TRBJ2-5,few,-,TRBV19,TGTGCCAGTAGTATTAGGGGCTGGGCTAGCGAGGAGACCCAGTACTTC,CASSIRGWASEETQYF
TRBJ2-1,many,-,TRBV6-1,TGTGCCAGCAGCCCCACCAACGTCCCCCCCTCCTACAATGAGCAGTTCTTC,CASSPTNVPPSYNEQFF
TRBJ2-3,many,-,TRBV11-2,TGTGCCAGCAGCCCCTCGGTCGGCCCTAGCACAGATACGCAGTATTTT,CASSPSVGPSTDTQYF
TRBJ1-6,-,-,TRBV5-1,TGCGCCAGCAGCTCAAGTGGGGATTCACCCCTCCACTTT,CASSSSGDSPLHF
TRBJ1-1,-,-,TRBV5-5,TGCGCCAGCAGCCAAAGACACCCTATCCTAGGGGTGAACACTGAAGCTTTCTTT,CASSQRHPILGVNTEAFF
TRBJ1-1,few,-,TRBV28,TGTGCCAGCAGTTTCAAGGGCTCGAACACTGAAGCTTTCTTT,CASSFKGSNTEAFF
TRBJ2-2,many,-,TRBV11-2,TGTGCCAGTTATTCCCTTAGGGGCACCGGGGAGCTGTTTTTT,CASYSLRGTGELFF
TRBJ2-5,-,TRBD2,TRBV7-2,TGTGCCAGCAGCTTGGGGACTAGCGGGTTAATGTACCAAGAGACCCAGTACTTC,CASSLGTSGLMYQETQYF
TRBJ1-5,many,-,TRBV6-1,TGTGCCAGCAGTGAAGTCGACGGGGATCAGCCCCAGCATTTT,CASSEVDGDQPQHF
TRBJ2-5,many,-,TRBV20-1,TGCAGTGCAAGCGGAGATCAAGAGACCCAGTACTTC,CSASGDQETQYF
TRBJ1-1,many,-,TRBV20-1,TGCAGTGCCCACGGGACGGAAGGAGAAGCTTTCTTT,CSAHGTEGEAFF
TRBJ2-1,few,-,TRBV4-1,TGCGCCAGCAGCTTCTATTCCGGGGGCGGGGGCTCCAATGAGCAGTTCTTC,CASSFYSGGGGSNEQFF
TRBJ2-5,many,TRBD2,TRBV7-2,TGTGCCAGCAGCGACCTCACCGGGGGGAAGACCCAGTACTTC,CASSDLTGGKTQYF
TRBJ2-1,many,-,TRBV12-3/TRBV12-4,TGTGCCAGCAGTTTTGACTATGAGCAGTTCTTC,CASSFDYEQFF
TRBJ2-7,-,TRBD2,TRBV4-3,TGCGCCAGCAGCCAAGCGGCTAGCGGGAGTGCCTACGAGCAGTACTTC,CASSQAASGSAYEQYF
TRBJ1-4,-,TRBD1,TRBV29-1,TGCAGCGTTGCTACCTGGGCCGGGACAGCGCCTGAAAAACTGTTTTTT,CSVATWAGTAPEKLFF
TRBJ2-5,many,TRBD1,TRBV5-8,TGTACCGGGGGGACAGGGCGGGAGACCCAGTACTTC,CTGGTGRETQYF
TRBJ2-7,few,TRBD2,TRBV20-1,TGCAGTGCTAGTCCTAGCGGGAGACTCTACGAGCAGTACTTC,CSASPSGRLYEQYF
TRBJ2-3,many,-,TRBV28,TGTGCCAGCAGCCCACAGGGAAATACAGATACGCAGTATTTT,CASSPQGNTDTQYF
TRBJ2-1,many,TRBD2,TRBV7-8,TGTGCCAGCAGCTCCTCTGGCGGGAGTTTCCACAATGAGCAGTTCTTC,CASSSSGGSFHNEQFF
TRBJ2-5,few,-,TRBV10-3,TGTGCCATCAGTGAGGGGGACTTCCAAGAGACCCAGTACTTC,CAISEGDFQETQYF
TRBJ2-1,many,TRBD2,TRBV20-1,TGCAGTGCTTTGAGCGGGAGGCCTTCCTACAATGAGCAGTTCTTC,CSALSGRPSYNEQFF
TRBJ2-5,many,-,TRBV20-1,TGCAGTGCCTTCGACAGATCCACCCTACAAGAGACCCAGTACTTC,CSAFDRSTLQETQYF
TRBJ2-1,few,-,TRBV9,TGTGCCAGCAGCCCCAGCCCCAACAATGAGCAGTTCTTC,CASSPSPNNEQFF
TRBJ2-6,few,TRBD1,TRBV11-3,TGTGCCAGCAGCGTACACAGGGGGCTCCTTGCTGGGGCCAACGTCCTGACTTTC,CASSVHRGLLAGANVLTF
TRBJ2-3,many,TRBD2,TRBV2,TGTGCCAGCAGTGAAGCAAGCGGGAGTGGAACAGATACGCAGTATTTT,CASSEASGSGTDTQYF
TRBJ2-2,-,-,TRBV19,TGTGCCAGTAGTAGAGCCGGGCAACCAGACACCGGGGAGCTGTTTTTT,CASSRAGQPDTGELFF
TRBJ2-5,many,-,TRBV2,TGTGCCAGCAGGCGGAACCAAGAGACCCAGTACTTC,CASRRNQETQYF